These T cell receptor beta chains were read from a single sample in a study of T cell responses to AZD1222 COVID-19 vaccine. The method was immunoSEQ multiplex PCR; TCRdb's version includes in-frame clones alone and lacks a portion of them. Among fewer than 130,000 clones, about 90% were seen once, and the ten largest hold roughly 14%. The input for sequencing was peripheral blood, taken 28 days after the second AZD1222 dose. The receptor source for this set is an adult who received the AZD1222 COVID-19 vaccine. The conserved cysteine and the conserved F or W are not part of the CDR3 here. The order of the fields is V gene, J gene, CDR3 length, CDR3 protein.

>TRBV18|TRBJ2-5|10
ASSPTGETQY
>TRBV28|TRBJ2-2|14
ASSPPGQLNTGELF
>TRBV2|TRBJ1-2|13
ASSESRLTYYGYT
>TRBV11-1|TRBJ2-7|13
ASSLTGLISYEQY
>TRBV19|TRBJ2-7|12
ASSIVAGQYEQY
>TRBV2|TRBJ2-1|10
ASSEDLNEQF
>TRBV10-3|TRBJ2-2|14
AITGLAGLNTGELF
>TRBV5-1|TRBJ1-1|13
ASSSTGGPGAEAF
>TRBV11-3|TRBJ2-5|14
ASSLRQGEGEETQY
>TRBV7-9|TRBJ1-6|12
ASSDLGQYSPLH
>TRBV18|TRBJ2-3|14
ASSPLRAGGTDTQY
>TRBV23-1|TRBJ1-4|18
ASKRGVLTGGLGDNEKLF
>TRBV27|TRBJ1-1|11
ASRDPTGGKAF
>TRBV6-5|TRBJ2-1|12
ASSYSSWGYEQF
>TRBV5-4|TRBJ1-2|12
ASSRAGSNYGYT
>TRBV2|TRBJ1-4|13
ASGDRGGTNEKLF
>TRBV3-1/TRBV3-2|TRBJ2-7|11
ASKAHGGDEQY
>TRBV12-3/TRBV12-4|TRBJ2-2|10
ASSSGTGELF
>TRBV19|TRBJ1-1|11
ASSPGLGNEAF
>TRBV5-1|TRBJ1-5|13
ASSLNGNSNQPQH
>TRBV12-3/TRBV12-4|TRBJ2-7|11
ASAGTSGGEQY
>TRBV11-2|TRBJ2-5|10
ASSSWYETQY
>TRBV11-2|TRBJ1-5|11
ASSYGLQGPQH
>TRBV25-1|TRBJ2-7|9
ASSDIYEQY
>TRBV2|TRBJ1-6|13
ASRLGTGGNSPLH
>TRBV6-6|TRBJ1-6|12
ASSWTGVSSPLH
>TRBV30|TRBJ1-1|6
AWDGAF
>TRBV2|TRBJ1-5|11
ASNWDSNQPQH
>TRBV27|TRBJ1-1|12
ASSLIPRVSEAF
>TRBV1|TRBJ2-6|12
TSSQERGANVLT
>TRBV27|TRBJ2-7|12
ASRLPERPYEQY